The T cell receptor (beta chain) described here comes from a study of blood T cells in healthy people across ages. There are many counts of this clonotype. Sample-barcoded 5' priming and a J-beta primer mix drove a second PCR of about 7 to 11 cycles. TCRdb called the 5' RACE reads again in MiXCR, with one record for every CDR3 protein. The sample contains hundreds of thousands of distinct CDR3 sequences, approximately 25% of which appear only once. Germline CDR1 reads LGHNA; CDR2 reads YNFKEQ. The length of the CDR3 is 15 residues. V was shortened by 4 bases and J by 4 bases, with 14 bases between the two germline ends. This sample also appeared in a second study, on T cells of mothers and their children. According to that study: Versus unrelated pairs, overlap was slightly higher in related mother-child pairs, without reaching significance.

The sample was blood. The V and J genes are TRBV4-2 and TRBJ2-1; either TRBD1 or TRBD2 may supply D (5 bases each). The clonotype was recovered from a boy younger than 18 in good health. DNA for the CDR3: TGTGCCAGCAGCCCCGGGGAAGGGGAATACAATGAGCAGTTCTTC. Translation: CASSPGEGEYNEQFF.